This T cell receptor (beta chain) was sequenced in a study of CD8+CD57+ T cells in acquired aplastic anemia. Background on the study: Across the sorted CD4+ and CD8+ cells, DNA amounts averaged roughly 3 ug.

Germline V gene data show CDR1 as SGDLS and CDR2 as YYNGEE. The CDR3 length is 16 residues. V lost 3 bases and J lost 2; bases outside the gene matches: 8. Using genomic DNA as the template, TCR beta VDJ and CDR3 profiling was carried out. TCRdb redid the calling of the reads with MiXCR, one entry per CDR3 protein. The sample has about 210,000 distinct CDR3 sequences; approximately 60% are singletons. This clonotype occurred many times. The chain employs TRBV9 and TRBJ2-3; TRBD1 matches 8 bases. The sequenced sample was sorted CD4+, CD8+, or CD8+CD57+ T cells (not recorded which) from PBMCs. This receptor was taken from a human donor in good health. CDR3 in DNA: TGTGCCAGCAGCGAACACGGGACAGGAGACACAGATACGCAGTATTTT. Translation gives CASSEHGTGDTDTQYF.